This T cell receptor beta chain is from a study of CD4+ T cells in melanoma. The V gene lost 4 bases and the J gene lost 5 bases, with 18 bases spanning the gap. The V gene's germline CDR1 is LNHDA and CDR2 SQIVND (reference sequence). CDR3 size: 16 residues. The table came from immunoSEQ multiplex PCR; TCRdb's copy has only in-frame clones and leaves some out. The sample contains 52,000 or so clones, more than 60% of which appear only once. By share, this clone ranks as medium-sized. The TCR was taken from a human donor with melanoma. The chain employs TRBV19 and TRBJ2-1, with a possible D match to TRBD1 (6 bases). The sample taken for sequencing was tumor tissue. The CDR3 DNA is TGTGCCAGTAGTACAAACCGACAGGAGACAAACAATGAGCAGTTCTTC. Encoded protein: CASSTNRQETNNEQFF.